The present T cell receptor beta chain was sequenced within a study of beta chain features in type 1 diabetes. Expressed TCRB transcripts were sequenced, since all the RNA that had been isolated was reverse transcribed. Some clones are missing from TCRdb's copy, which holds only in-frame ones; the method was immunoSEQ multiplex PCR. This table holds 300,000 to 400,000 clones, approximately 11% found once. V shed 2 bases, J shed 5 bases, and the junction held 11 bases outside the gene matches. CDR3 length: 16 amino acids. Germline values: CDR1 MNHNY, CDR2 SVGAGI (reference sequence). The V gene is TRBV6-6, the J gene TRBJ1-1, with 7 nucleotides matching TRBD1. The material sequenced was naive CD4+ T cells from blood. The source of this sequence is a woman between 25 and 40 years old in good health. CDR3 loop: CASSYAVSQGRTEAFF. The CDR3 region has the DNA TGTGCCAGCAGTTACGCAGTTTCACAGGGGAGAACTGAAGCTTTCTTT.